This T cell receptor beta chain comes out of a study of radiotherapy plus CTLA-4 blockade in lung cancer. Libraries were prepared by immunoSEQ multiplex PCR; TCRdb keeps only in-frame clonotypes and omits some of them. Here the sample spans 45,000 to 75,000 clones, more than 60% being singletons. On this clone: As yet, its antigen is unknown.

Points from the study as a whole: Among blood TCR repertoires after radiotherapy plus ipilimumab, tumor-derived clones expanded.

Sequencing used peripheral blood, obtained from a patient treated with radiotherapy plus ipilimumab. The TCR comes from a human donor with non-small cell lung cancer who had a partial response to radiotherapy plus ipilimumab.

The CDR3 DNA reads TGTGCCACCAGCAGAGATATGGTGGGGGGGAGCACAGATACGCAGTATTTT. As protein: CATSRDMVGGSTDTQYF. The chain joins TRBV15 to TRBJ2-3; 7 bases line up with TRBD2. From germline, CDR1 is LNHNV and CDR2 YYDKDF (reference sequence). J gave up 0 bases and V 0 bases, and 6 bases lay outside the gene matches. The length of the CDR3 is 17 residues.